The 10 T cell receptor beta chains below were found in one sample sequenced in a study of regulatory T cells in long-lasting Graves disease. Time point in this sample: newly diagnosed GD, antithyroid drugs for less than 3 months. The authors made the TCR library using RNA they extracted from PBMCs. Construction of the TCR beta libraries employed iRepertoire HTBI primers in conjunction with Arm-PCR of CDR3 regions. TCRdb processed the multiplex PCR reads anew with MiXCR; each CDR3 protein has one entry. The repertoire includes some 560,000 distinct CDR3 sequences, roughly a sixth of them detected once, and 25% sits in the top ten. These data were also filed under a second study, of T cells in Graves' hyperthyroidism and ophthalmopathy.

The input for sequencing was peripheral blood mononuclear cells (PBMCs), taken at new diagnosis, from a patient treated with antithyroid drugs. The receptors originated from a middle-aged woman with Graves disease.

There are many counts of this clonotype. V and J are TRBV4-1 and TRBJ1-1; TRBD1 might be the D (5 bases). The CDR3 has 16 residues. V was cut by 1 base and J by 7 bases, with 19 bases left in between. CDR1 and CDR2 from the germline V gene are MGHRA and YSYEKL. CDR3 residues: CASSQVGGGRFGEAFF. CDR3 coding DNA: TGCGCCAGCAGCCAAGTTGGGGGAGGGAGGTTTGGTGAAGCTTTCTTT.

The sample holds many counts of this clonotype. V and J are TRBV11-2 and TRBJ2-7, with TRBD2 matching over 12 bases. V was clipped by 4 bases and J by 4 bases; unmatched bases: 5. Germline values: CDR1 SGHAT, CDR2 FQNNGV. CDR3 length equals 15 residues. In DNA form, the CDR3 reads TGTGCCAGCAGCTCCGCCGGGACTAGCGGGTACGAGCAGTACTTC. It specifies CASSSAGTSGYEQYF.

As concerns this clonotype: One end of the junction is discordant with germline, which a read error may explain. The chain has TRBV19 and TRBJ2-7, with D tentatively TRBD1 (6 bases). Per the germline V gene, CDR1 is LNHDA and CDR2 is SQIVND (reference sequence). CDR3 length: 14 residues. CDR3 region: CVSSTGQTSYEQYF. The CDR3 DNA follows: TGTGTCAGTAGTACCGGACAGACCTCCTACGAGCAGTACTTC.

There are a few counts of this clonotype. The chain has TRBV29-1 and TRBJ1-1, with a tentative D call TRBD1 (5 bases). V lost 4 bases, J lost 4 bases, and 13 bases lay in between. The germline V gene encodes CDR1 SQVTM and CDR2 ANQGSEA. CDR3 length: 13 residues. The CDR3 is CSVVPGWGTEAFF. CDR3 nucleotides: TGCAGCGTTGTACCAGGGTGGGGCACTGAAGCTTTCTTT.

The chain uses TRBV18 and TRBJ2-2; 8 bases agree with TRBD1. The V and J ends lost 3 bases and 7 bases, in that order; junction bases with no gene match: 7. From germline, CDR1 is KGHSH and CDR2 LQKENI. The CDR3 length is 15 residues. The CDR3 protein is CASSPSNRGSGELFF. DNA of the CDR3: TGTGCCAGCTCACCCTCAAACAGGGGGAGCGGGGAGCTGTTTTTT.

This clonotype occurred a few times. As DNA, the CDR3 is TGTGCCAGCAGTTCTAGGGGTCAAGGGGTGGATGAAAAACTGTTTTTT. As protein: CASSSRGQGVDEKLFF. The chain is built from TRBV27 and TRBJ1-4, with TRBD1 as a possible D gene (5 bases). V was pared by 4 bases and J by 6 bases, with 18 bases between. The CDR3 runs 16 residues. Germline V gene lookup returns CDR1 MNHEY and CDR2 SMNVEV (reference sequence).

The rearrangement joins TRBV4-1 to TRBJ1-4, with D uncertain. CDR3 length: 16 residues. Trimming left V 4 bases short and J 0 bases short, with 12 bases between. CDR1 is MGHRA and CDR2 is YSYEKL in the germline V gene. The CDR3 nucleotides read TGCGCCAGCAGCCGGCCGGGCGCAGCAACTAATGAAAAACTGTTTTTT. Its translation: CASSRPGAATNEKLFF.

This clonotype was recorded many times. This chain links TRBV11-2 with TRBJ1-2; the D is unclear. Trimming removed 5 bases at V and 5 bases at J, with 6 bases between. Germline-derived CDR1 and CDR2 are SGHAT and FQNNGV. The CDR3 runs to 11 residues. CDR3: CASSPDYGYTF. In DNA form, the CDR3 reads TGTGCCAGCAGCCCAGATTATGGCTACACCTTC.

The V gene is TRBV7-8, the J gene TRBJ2-7, with D perhaps being TRBD1 or TRBD2 (6 bases each). The V gene's germline CDR1 is SGHVS and CDR2 FQNEAQ. This CDR3 comprises 14 residues. The V and J ends lost 0 bases and 6 bases respectively, with 12 bases between them. The CDR3 DNA is TGTGCCAGCAGCTTAGCGGGGGGCACATCCGAGCAGTACTTC. Encoded protein: CASSLAGGTSEQYF.

This clonotype was detected ten times or more. The chain couples TRBV28 to TRBJ1-2, with TRBD1 identical over 7 bases. Unmatched junction bases numbered 7, after V lost 5 bases and J lost 4 bases. The germline CDR1 and CDR2 sequences are MDHEN and SYDVKM. The CDR3 is made up of 14 amino acids. The CDR3 DNA reads TGTGCCAGCAGTCCGGACAGGTCCTTCTATGGCTACACCTTC. It yields the protein CASSPDRSFYGYTF.